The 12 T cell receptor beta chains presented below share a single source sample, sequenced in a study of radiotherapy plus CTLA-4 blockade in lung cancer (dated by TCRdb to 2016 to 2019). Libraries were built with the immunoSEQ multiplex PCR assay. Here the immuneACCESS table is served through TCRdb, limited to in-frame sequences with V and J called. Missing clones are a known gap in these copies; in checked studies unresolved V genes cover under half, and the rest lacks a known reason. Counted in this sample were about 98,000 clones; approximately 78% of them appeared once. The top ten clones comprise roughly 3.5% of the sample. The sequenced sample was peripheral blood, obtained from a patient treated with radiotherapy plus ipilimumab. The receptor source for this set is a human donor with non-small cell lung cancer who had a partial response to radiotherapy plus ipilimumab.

The CDR3 DNA sequence: TGCGCCAGCAGTGAGTCGGGCGGGGCGGTTTCCTACAATGAGCAGTTCTTC. Protein product: CASSESGGAVSYNEQFF. This rearrangement joins TRBV10-1 to TRBJ2-1, with D possibly matching TRBD2 (6 bases). The CDR3 has 17 amino acids. Germline CDR1 reads WNHNN; CDR2 reads SYGVQD (reference sequence). Trimming left V 0 bases short and J 1 base short, with 13 bases between.

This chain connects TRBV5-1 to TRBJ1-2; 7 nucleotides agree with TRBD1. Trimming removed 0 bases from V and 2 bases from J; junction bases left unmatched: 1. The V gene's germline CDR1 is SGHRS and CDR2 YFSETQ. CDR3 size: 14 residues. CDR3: CASSLGQGNYGYTF. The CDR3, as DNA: TGCGCCAGCAGCTTGGGACAGGGAAACTATGGCTACACCTTC.

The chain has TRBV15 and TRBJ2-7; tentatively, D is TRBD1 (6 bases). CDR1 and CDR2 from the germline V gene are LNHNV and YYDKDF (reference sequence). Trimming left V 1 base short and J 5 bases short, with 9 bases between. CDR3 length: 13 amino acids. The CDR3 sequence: CATSRANRDEQYF. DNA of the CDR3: TGTGCCACCAGCAGAGCCAACAGGGACGAGCAGTACTTC.

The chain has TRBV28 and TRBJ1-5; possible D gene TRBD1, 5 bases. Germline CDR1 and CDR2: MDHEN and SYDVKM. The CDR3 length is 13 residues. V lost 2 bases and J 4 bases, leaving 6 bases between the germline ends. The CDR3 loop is CASSLDRNQPQHF. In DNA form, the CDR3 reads TGTGCCAGCAGTTTAGACAGAAATCAGCCCCAGCATTTT.

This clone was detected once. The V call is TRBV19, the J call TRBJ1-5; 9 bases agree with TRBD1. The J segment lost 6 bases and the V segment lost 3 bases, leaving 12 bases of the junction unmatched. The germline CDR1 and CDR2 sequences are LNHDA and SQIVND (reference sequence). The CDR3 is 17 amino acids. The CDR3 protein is CASSILSAQGAGQPQHF. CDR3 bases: TGTGCCAGTAGTATCCTTTCGGCACAGGGGGCAGGTCAGCCCCAGCATTTT.

The CDR3 sequence is CAINEQGHYGYTF. Here the CDR3 DNA reads TGTGCCATCAATGAACAGGGACACTATGGCTACACCTTC. The rearrangement uses TRBV10-3 and TRBJ1-2; weak D call: TRBD1 (6 bases). Germline CDR1 and CDR2: ENHRY and SYGVKD. Trimming took off 7 bases at V and 3 bases at J, with 12 bases between the two ends. There are 13 residues in the CDR3.

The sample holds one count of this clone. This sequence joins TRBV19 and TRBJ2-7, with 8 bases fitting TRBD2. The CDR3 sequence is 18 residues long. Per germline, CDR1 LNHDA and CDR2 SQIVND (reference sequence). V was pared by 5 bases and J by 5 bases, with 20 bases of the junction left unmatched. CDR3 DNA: TGTGCCAGTAGTCCGCCAAGCGGGAGAAGCGGAGGAGGGGACGAGCAGTACTTC. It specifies CASSPPSGRSGGGDEQYF.

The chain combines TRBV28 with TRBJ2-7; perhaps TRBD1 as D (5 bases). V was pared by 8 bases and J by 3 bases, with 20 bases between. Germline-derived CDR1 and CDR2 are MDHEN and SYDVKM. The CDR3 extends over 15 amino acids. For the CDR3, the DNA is TGTGCCAGCCAAAACTCGGGTGCAGGGTTCTACGAGCAGTACTTC. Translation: CASQNSGAGFYEQYF.

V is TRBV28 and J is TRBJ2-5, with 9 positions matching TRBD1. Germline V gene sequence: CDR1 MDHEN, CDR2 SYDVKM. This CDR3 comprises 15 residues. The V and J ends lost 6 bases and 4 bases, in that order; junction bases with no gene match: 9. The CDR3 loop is CASRTDRGGRETQYF. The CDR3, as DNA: TGTGCCAGCAGGACGGACAGGGGAGGTAGAGAGACCCAGTACTTC.

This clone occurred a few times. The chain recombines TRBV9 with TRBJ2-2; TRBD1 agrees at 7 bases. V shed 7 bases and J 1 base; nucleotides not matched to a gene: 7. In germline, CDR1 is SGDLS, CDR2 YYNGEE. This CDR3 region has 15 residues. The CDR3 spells CASAAGTVNTGELFF. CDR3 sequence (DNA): TGTGCCAGCGCAGCCGGGACAGTGAACACCGGGGAGCTGTTTTTT.

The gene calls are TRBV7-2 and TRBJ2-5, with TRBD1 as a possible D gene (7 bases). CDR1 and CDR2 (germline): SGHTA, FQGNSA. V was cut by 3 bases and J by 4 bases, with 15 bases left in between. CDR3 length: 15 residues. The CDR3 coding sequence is TGTGCCAGCAGCTTGGGGCAGGGGGGCCGAGAGACCCAGTACTTC. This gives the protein CASSLGQGGRETQYF.

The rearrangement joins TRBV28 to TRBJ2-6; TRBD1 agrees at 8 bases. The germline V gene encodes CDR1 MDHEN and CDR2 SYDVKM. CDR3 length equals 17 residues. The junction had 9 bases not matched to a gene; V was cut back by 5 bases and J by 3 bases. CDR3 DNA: TGTGCCAGCAGTGCAAGACAGGGGATCTTTGGGGCCAACGTCCTGACTTTC. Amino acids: CASSARQGIFGANVLTF.